These 21 T cell receptor beta chains were all obtained from the same sample, sequenced in a study of OX40 agonist ivuxolimab in advanced cancers. Sequenced by immunoSEQ multiplex PCR; TCRdb stores in-frame clones only, minus some. The sample contains approximately 60,000 clones, approximately 78% of which appear only once. Sequenced here: CD4+ or CD8+ T cells sorted from blood, sampled in a trial of the OX40 agonist ivuxolimab. Receptors originate from an adult with an advanced solid tumor such as melanoma, head and neck, liver or kidney cancer.

The V gene is TRBV7-9, the J gene TRBJ2-1, with D possibly matching TRBD2 (5 bases). Germline CDR1 reads SEHNR; CDR2 reads FQNEAQ (reference sequence). Trimming cost V 5 bases and J 6 bases, with 11 bases left between them. CDR3 length equals 13 residues. CDR3 bases: TGTGCCAGCAGCCTCGGGGTTAGCAATGAGCAGTTCTTC. Its translation: CASSLGVSNEQFF.

V is TRBV19 and J is TRBJ1-2; 10 positions match TRBD1. There are 13 residues in the CDR3. Germline CDR1 reads LNHDA; CDR2 reads SQIVND (reference sequence). The V and J ends lost 8 bases and 7 bases, in that order; junction bases with no gene match: 7. DNA for the CDR3: TGTGCCAGTGCTGTAGGGACAGGGGCTGGCTACACCTTC. Its protein product is CASAVGTGAGYTF.

In this sample, this clone is medium-sized. The rearrangement joins TRBV2 to TRBJ2-3, with D unclear. CDR1 SNHLY and CDR2 FYNNEI come from the germline V gene. This CDR3 region has 12 residues. V was clipped by 6 bases and J by 4 bases, with 8 bases between them. This CDR3 is CASSYSSDTQYF. CDR3 nucleotides: TGTGCCAGCAGCTATAGCTCAGATACGCAGTATTTT.

The chain couples TRBV5-1 to TRBJ2-7, with TRBD1 matching 9 bases. From germline, CDR1 is SGHRS and CDR2 YFSETQ. J gave up 5 bases and V 3 bases, and 6 bases lay outside the gene matches. This CDR3 is built from 14 residues. CDR3 region: CASSSGQGWDEQYF. CDR3 nucleotide sequence: TGCGCCAGCAGCTCCGGACAGGGGTGGGACGAGCAGTACTTC.

This CDR3 is CASSGELMKDQPQHF. The CDR3 DNA sequence: TGTGCCAGCAGCGGGGAGCTGATGAAGGATCAGCCCCAGCATTTT. The rearrangement uses TRBV7-9 and TRBJ1-5; D is uncertain. The CDR3 length is 15 residues. V lost 5 bases to trimming and J lost 5 bases, with 16 bases between them. Germline V CDR1 and CDR2: SEHNR, FQNEAQ (reference sequence).

This sequence joins TRBV4-1 and TRBJ2-7; tentatively, D is TRBD2 (5 bases). The germline V gene has CDR1 MGHRA and CDR2 YSYEKL. The CDR3 is 14 amino acids. V lost 3 bases, J lost 0 bases, and 9 bases lay in between. The CDR3 nucleotides are TGCGCCAGCAGCCATGCCGGGAACTCCTACGAGCAGTACTTC. It encodes CASSHAGNSYEQYF.

This clone was observed a handful of times. The rearrangement links TRBV5-1 to TRBJ1-6; D call uncertain. Germline V gene lookup returns CDR1 SGHRS and CDR2 YFSETQ. The CDR3 is made up of 16 amino acids. Trimming removed 0 bases at V and 5 bases at J, with 12 bases between. Written as DNA, the CDR3 is TGCGCCAGCAGCTTGGAGGCGGTACAAAATAATTCACCCCTCCACTTT. Amino acid sequence: CASSLEAVQNNSPLHF.

The CDR3 spells CASSLDGGSYGYTF. The CDR3 DNA is TGTGCCAGCAGCTTAGACGGGGGTAGCTATGGCTACACCTTC. The V and J genes are TRBV7-3 and TRBJ1-2; perhaps TRBD1 as D (5 bases). The V end lost 2 bases, the J end lost 4 bases, and 11 bases lay between the germline ends. Germline CDR1 and CDR2: SGHTA and FQGTGA. CDR3 length equals 14 residues. Filled out from reference TRBV7-3 and TRBJ1-2, the complete variable domain reads GAGVSQTPSNKVTEKGKYVELRCDPISGHTALYWYRQSLGQGPEFLIYFQGTGAADDSGLPNDRFFAVRPEGSVSTLKIQRTERGDSAVYLCASSLDGGSYGYTFGSGTRLTVV.

The rearrangement uses TRBV18 and TRBJ2-3; the match to TRBD1 covers 7 bases. From germline, CDR1 is KGHSH and CDR2 LQKENI. CDR3 length equals 15 residues. V shed 1 base and J 10 bases; nucleotides not matched to a gene: 11. The DNA of the CDR3 is TGTGCCAGCTCACCACAGGGGGCCACGATTGTAGCGCAGTATTTT. Translated, it gives CASSPQGATIVAQYF.

This clone was counted a few times. The chain carries TRBV19 and TRBJ2-7, with D possibly being TRBD1 or TRBD2 (5 bases each). Germline V lookup: CDR1 LNHDA, CDR2 SQIVND (reference sequence). The CDR3 runs 13 residues. V was pared by 8 bases and J by 0 bases, with 11 bases between. CDR3 nucleotides: TGTGCCAGTGGGAGTGGGGGCTCCTACGAGCAGTACTTC. Its translation: CASGSGGSYEQYF.

This clone was detected only once. The chain recombines TRBV27 with TRBJ1-1; 8 positions agree with TRBD1. Germline V lookup: CDR1 MNHEY, CDR2 SMNVEV (reference sequence). With V trimmed by 3 bases and J by 4 bases, 4 bases remained unmatched. The CDR3 loop spans 14 amino acids. CDR3 loop: CASSFTGGSTEAFF. The CDR3 DNA reads as TGTGCCAGCAGTTTCACAGGGGGGAGCACTGAAGCTTTCTTT.

The V gene is TRBV6-5, the J gene TRBJ1-3; the D is unclear. The CDR3 covers 15 residues. CDR1 and CDR2 (germline): MNHEY, SVGAGI. V shed 0 bases and J shed 1 base, with 7 bases lying between them. The chain's CDR3 is CASSYSGLSGNTIYF. The CDR3 nucleotides are TGTGCCAGCAGTTACTCCGGGCTTTCTGGAAACACCATATATTTT.

The rearrangement links TRBV7-3 to TRBJ2-3; D unresolved. The CDR3 loop spans 15 amino acids. V was shortened by 2 bases and J by 1 base, with 10 bases between the two germline ends. Germline V gives CDR1 SGHTA, CDR2 FQGTGA. CDR3 amino acids: CASSLRLDRTDTQYF. CDR3 bases: TGTGCCAGCAGCTTACGACTGGATCGCACAGATACGCAGTATTTT.

This clone was seen just once. A much larger clonotype is one base distant, so this may be a read error. The chain is built from TRBV14 and TRBJ1-2; no reliable D call. This CDR3 spans 12 amino acids. From germline, CDR1 is SGHDN and CDR2 FVKESK. V was trimmed by 3 bases and J by 2 bases, leaving 4 bases between them. The CDR3 here is CASSQGNYGYTF. As DNA, the CDR3 is TGTGCCAGCAGCCAGGGAAACTATGGCTACACCTTC.

The table lists this clone with a few counts. The gene calls are TRBV10-3 and TRBJ2-7; 7 nucleotides agree with TRBD1. CDR3 length: 14 residues. Germline V gives CDR1 ENHRY, CDR2 SYGVKD. The J segment lost 6 bases and the V segment lost 5 bases, leaving 10 bases of the junction unmatched. CDR3 residues: CAISPVGRGREQYF. In DNA, the CDR3 is TGTGCCATCAGTCCGGTGGGTAGGGGGCGCGAGCAGTACTTC.

The chain employs TRBV4-1 and TRBJ1-4; D is unclear. CDR3 size: 12 residues. The V and J ends lost 2 bases and 8 bases respectively, with 6 bases between them. Germline assignment: CDR1 MGHRA and CDR2 YSYEKL. The CDR3 nucleotides are TGCGCCAGCAGCCAACTGTTGGAAAAACTGTTTTTT. Translated: CASSQLLEKLFF.

The chain is built from TRBV7-2 and TRBJ2-5; D unclear. The V gene's germline CDR1 is SGHTA and CDR2 FQGNSA. The CDR3 spans 18 residues. V dropped 2 bases and J dropped 4 bases, with 23 bases sitting between them. The CDR3 bases are TGTGCCAGCAGCTTATATTTTTTGTTGGGTACCGTGCGAGAGACCCAGTACTTC. This gives the protein CASSLYFLLGTVRETQYF.

The rearrangement joins TRBV7-9 to TRBJ1-1, with D tentatively TRBD1 (6 bases). The germline CDR1 and CDR2 sequences are SEHNR and FQNEAQ (reference sequence). Trimming removed 4 bases from V and 2 bases from J, with 14 bases in between. The CDR3 is made up of 15 amino acids. The CDR3: CASSWTGTRNTEAFF. The DNA for the CDR3 is TGTGCCAGCAGCTGGACCGGGACACGTAACACTGAAGCTTTCTTT.

V gene TRBV29-1 combines with J gene TRBJ2-5, with D tentatively TRBD2 (6 bases). The CDR3 contains 14 residues. V lost 8 bases to trimming and J lost 2 bases, with 18 bases between them. Germline CDR1 and CDR2: SQVTM and ANQGSEA. CDR3 loop: CSTKGSSEQETQYF. As DNA, the CDR3 is TGCAGCACAAAGGGGTCTAGCGAACAAGAGACCCAGTACTTC.

This clone was recorded once. This chain connects TRBV2 to TRBJ1-2; no definite D call. CDR1 is SNHLY and CDR2 is FYNNEI in the germline V gene. Trimming took off 7 bases at V and 2 bases at J, with 11 bases between the two ends. This CDR3 spans 13 amino acids. CDR3 nucleotide sequence: TGTGCCAGCACCGAGATGGTAAACTATGGCTACACCTTC. Translated: CASTEMVNYGYTF. The entire variable domain, with the rest obtained from reference TRBV2 and TRBJ1-2, is as follows: EPEVTQTPSHQVTQMGQEVILRCVPISNHLYFYWYRQILGQKVEFLVSFYNNEISEKSEIFDDQFSVERPDGSNFTLKIRSTKLEDSAMYFCASTEMVNYGYTFGSGTRLTVV.

The chain uses TRBV6-1 and TRBJ1-1, with 8 positions matching TRBD1. Germline lookup yields CDR1 MNHNS and CDR2 SASEGT. The CDR3 covers 14 residues. The V segment lost 11 bases and the J segment 4 bases; nucleotides outside the gene matches: 12. The CDR3 protein is CAGTLKTGATEAFF. The CDR3 DNA reads as TGTGCCGGGACCCTGAAGACAGGGGCCACTGAAGCTTTCTTT.